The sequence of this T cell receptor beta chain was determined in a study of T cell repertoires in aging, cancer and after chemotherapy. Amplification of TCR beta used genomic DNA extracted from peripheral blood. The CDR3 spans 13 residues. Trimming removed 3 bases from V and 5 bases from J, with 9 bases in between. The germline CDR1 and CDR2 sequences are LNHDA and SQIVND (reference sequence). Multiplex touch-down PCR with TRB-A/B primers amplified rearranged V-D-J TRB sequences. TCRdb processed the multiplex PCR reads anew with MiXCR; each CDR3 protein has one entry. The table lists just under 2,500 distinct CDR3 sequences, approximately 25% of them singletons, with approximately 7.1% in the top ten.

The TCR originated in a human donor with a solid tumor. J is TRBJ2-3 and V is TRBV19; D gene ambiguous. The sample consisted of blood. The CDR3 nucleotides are TGTGCCAGTAGTATGAAGAGTGGAGATACGCAGTATTTT. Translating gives CASSMKSGDTQYF.